A selection of T cell receptor beta chains follows, all from one sample in a study of neurological immune-mediated disorders. TCRdb itself ran the 5' RACE reads through MiXCR, one entry per CDR3 protein. In the table there are approximately 89,000 distinct CDR3 sequences, approximately 4.6% of which are singletons. The sequenced sample consisted of PBMCs. The receptors stem from a woman aged 60-75 years with multiple sclerosis. Both conserved end residues are part of each CDR3. Each record gives: J gene, D gene, V gene, clone size, CDR3 DNA, CDR3 protein. The D gene is left open where the match is weak. Some rows mark clone size as missing; the rest say once, few, many or name a class of expanded clone.

TRBJ2-3 | TRBD2 | TRBV20-1 | many | TGCAGTGCTAGAGGGACTAGCGTCACAGATACGCAGTATTTT | CSARGTSVTDTQYF
TRBJ2-7 | TRBD1 | TRBV12-3/TRBV12-4 | many | TGTGCCAGCAGTTTTCGACAGGGGGCTTACGAGCAGTACTTC | CASSFRQGAYEQYF
TRBJ1-1 | - | TRBV18 | many | TGTGCCAGCTCGCCTACGAACACTGAAGCTTTCTTT | CASSPTNTEAFF
TRBJ2-7 | TRBD2 | TRBV7-2 | many | TGTGCCAGCAGCCGGGGACTAGCGGGGTCCTACGAGCAGTACTTC | CASSRGLAGSYEQYF
TRBJ2-5 | - | TRBV18 | - | TGTGCCAACTCACACCCGTCCCGTGGGTCAGAGACCCAGTACTTC | CANSHPSRGSETQYF
TRBJ1-2 | - | TRBV7-2 | many | TGTGCCAGCAGCCCTTCGGGACGGAACTATGGCTACACCTTC | CASSPSGRNYGYTF
TRBJ2-5 | TRBD1 | TRBV14 | many | TGTGCCAGCAGGAGGACAGGGAGATGGACCCAGTACTTC | CASRRTGRWTQYF
TRBJ1-2 | TRBD1 | TRBV4-1 | many | TGCGCCAGCAGCCACTCGGACAGGGGGATAGCTAACTATGGCTACACCTTC | CASSHSDRGIANYGYTF
TRBJ2-7 | - | TRBV29-1 | many | TGCAGCGTGGGCCAGTCCGGATACGAGCAGTACTTC | CSVGQSGYEQYF
TRBJ2-1 | TRBD2 | TRBV5-1 | medium-sized | TGCGCCAGCAGCTCGACGACTAGCGGGGGTGGCAATGAGCAGTTCTTC | CASSSTTSGGGNEQFF
TRBJ2-7 | TRBD1 | TRBV10-3 | many | TGTGCCATCAGGGGGACAGGGGGAAAGTACGAGCAGTACTTC | CAIRGTGGKYEQYF
TRBJ1-1 | - | TRBV29-1 | many | TGCAGCGTTGTAAACACTGAAGCTTTCTTT | CSVVNTEAFF
TRBJ1-2 | TRBD1 | TRBV9 | many | TGTGCCAGCAGCTCCGACAGGGGTGATAGCTACACCTTC | CASSSDRGDSYTF
TRBJ2-3 | TRBD2 | TRBV5-1 | many | TGCGCCAGCAGCATCACTAGCGGGGTGACAACAGATACGCAGTATTTT | CASSITSGVTTDTQYF
TRBJ1-1 | - | TRBV20-1 | many | TGCAGTGCTAGAGATCTTCCGAACACTGAAGCTTTCTTT | CSARDLPNTEAFF
TRBJ2-1 | TRBD2 | TRBV3-1 | many | TGTGCCAGCAGCGCCGGACTAGCGGGGGGATACAATGAGCAGTTCTTC | CASSAGLAGGYNEQFF
TRBJ1-3 | - | TRBV15 | - | TGTGCCACCAGCAGAGATAAGGGGAGACTCTCTGGAAACACCATATATTTT | CATSRDKGRLSGNTIYF
TRBJ2-7 | TRBD2 | TRBV20-1 | many | TGCAGTGCTAGAGACCAACTAGCGGCGTTCTACGAGCAGTACTTC | CSARDQLAAFYEQYF
TRBJ1-6 | - | TRBV6-5 | many | TGTGCCAGCAGTTCGGGACCCTATAATTCACCCCTCCACTTT | CASSSGPYNSPLHF
TRBJ1-2 | - | TRBV28 | many | TGTGCCAGCAGTTTGGCTAGGGTCAACTATGGCTACACCTTC | CASSLARVNYGYTF
TRBJ2-3 | - | TRBV20-1 | many | TGCAGTGCTAGTGCGCCGACTAGTACAGATACGCAGTATTTT | CSASAPTSTDTQYF
TRBJ2-7 | - | TRBV6-5 | many | TGTGCCAGCATGGAAAGAGGTACGGGGAAATACGAGCAGTACTTC | CASMERGTGKYEQYF
TRBJ2-1 | - | TRBV3-1 | many | TGTGCCAGCAGCCAGACGGCAAGGAGGTCAACTCTGGGGGAGCAGTTCTTC | CASSQTARRSTLGEQFF
TRBJ1-5 | - | TRBV20-1 | many | TGCAGTGCAATCCGGGGGGCAGGGGATAGCAATCAGCCCCAGCATTTT | CSAIRGAGDSNQPQHF
TRBJ1-1 | - | TRBV5-1 | many | TGCGCCAGCAGCTGGAGAGACGGGAACACTGAAGCTTTCTTT | CASSWRDGNTEAFF
TRBJ1-4 | - | TRBV10-3 | many | TGTGCCATCTCCAACAATGCGGCTAATGAAAAACTGTTTTTT | CAISNNAANEKLFF
TRBJ2-6 | - | TRBV11-2 | many | TGTGCCAGAAGGGACTCTGGGGCCAACGTCCTGACTTTC | CARRDSGANVLTF
TRBJ1-4 | TRBD1 | TRBV5-1 | many | TGCGCCAGCAGCCCCGGGACAGGGTCGGTCGGTGAAAAACTGTTTTTT | CASSPGTGSVGEKLFF
TRBJ1-1 | - | TRBV5-4 | many | TGTGCCAGCAGCCTCGGACTTGGTGGCACTGAAGCTTTCTTT | CASSLGLGGTEAFF
TRBJ1-1 | - | TRBV5-1 | many | TGCGCCAGCAGCGTCGGGTCGAACACTGAAGCTTTCTTT | CASSVGSNTEAFF
TRBJ2-1 | TRBD2 | TRBV20-1 | many | TGCAGTGCTAGAGAACTAGCGGGGGGGCATTTCTTTTCCAATGAGCAGTTCTTC | CSARELAGGHFFSNEQFF
TRBJ1-1 | - | TRBV5-1 | many | TGCGCCAGCAGCTTTGGACGGACTGAAGCTTTCTTT | CASSFGRTEAFF
TRBJ2-2 | TRBD2 | TRBV7-8 | many | TGTGCCAGCAGAGCTAGCGGGGGGGGTCTCACCGGGGAGCTGTTTTTT | CASRASGGGLTGELFF
TRBJ1-6 | TRBD1 | TRBV5-1 | many | TGCGCCAGCAGCTCCCGGACAGGGTCTTCGGTTTCACCCCTCCACTTT | CASSSRTGSSVSPLHF
TRBJ2-1 | TRBD2 | TRBV20-1 | - | TGCAGTTCTAGCGGGTTAAGCCCCTACAATGAGCAGTTCTTC | CSSSGLSPYNEQFF
TRBJ1-2 | - | TRBV5-1 | many | TGCGCCAGCAGCCAAGACAGCTCCAGGGGCTATGGCTACACCTTC | CASSQDSSRGYGYTF
TRBJ1-2 | - | TRBV20-1 | many | TGCAGTGCTAATCGACAGGACTATGGCTACACCTTC | CSANRQDYGYTF
TRBJ1-2 | - | TRBV6-5 | many | TGTGCCAGCAAAGGACAGTTCTATGGCTACACCTTC | CASKGQFYGYTF
TRBJ2-7 | TRBD1 | TRBV10-3 | many | TGTGCCATCAGTGCCCCAGGGGGCAGGTACGAGCAGTACTTC | CAISAPGGRYEQYF
TRBJ2-4 | - | TRBV20-1 | many | TGCAGTGCTAGTCTAGGGGTGAGAAACATTCAGTACTTC | CSASLGVRNIQYF